The next 25 T cell receptor beta chains were all read from a single sample in a study of T-cell memory formation after mild COVID-19. MiXCR was run by TCRdb on the 5' RACE reads, yielding one entry per CDR3 protein. The table has fewer than 250,000 distinct CDR3 sequences, approximately 30% seen once; the top ten hold 10% to 12%. Sequencing input: PBMCs or a T cell subset sorted from them (not recorded which). These receptors came from an adult woman who had mild COVID-19 (a few samples of this study predate the infection). Cell type and time point are not known.

This clonotype was counted only a few times. The J gene is TRBJ2-7, the V gene TRBV20-1, with 9 positions matching TRBD2. This CDR3 has 18 amino acids. Germline-derived CDR1 and CDR2 are DFQATT and SNEGSKA (reference sequence). With 0 bases clipped from V and 3 bases from J, the junction kept 15 bases outside the gene matches. The CDR3 spells CSARDLKGGLAGLYEQYF. The CDR3 region has the DNA TGCAGTGCTAGAGATCTTAAGGGTGGTCTAGCGGGGCTCTACGAGCAGTACTTC.

This clonotype has at least ten counts. CDR3 nucleotide sequence: TGTGCCAGCAGCCGATGGGACGCCGAATTCTCTGGAAACACCATATATTTT. Residues: CASSRWDAEFSGNTIYF. The chain links TRBV5-5 to TRBJ1-3, with TRBD1 as a possible D gene (5 bases). The germline V and J ends were trimmed by 4 bases and 0 bases, with 17 bases remaining between them. This CDR3 region has 17 residues. Germline-derived CDR1 and CDR2 are SGHKS and YYEKEE (reference sequence).

This chain connects TRBV4-1 to TRBJ2-2; possible D gene TRBD2, 7 bases. CDR3 length equals 16 residues. V lost 1 base to trimming and J lost 7 bases, with 16 bases between them. Germline lookup yields CDR1 MGHRA and CDR2 YSYEKL. CDR3 sequence reads: CASSQVSGGVSGELFF. Here the CDR3 DNA reads TGCGCCAGCAGCCAAGTTTCGGGGGGCGTGAGCGGGGAGCTGTTTTTT.

The table lists this clonotype with a few counts. The genes are TRBV14 and TRBJ2-7; 8 nucleotides align to TRBD2. The CDR3 spans 15 residues. The germline gives CDR1 SGHDN, CDR2 FVKESK. Trimming removed 1 base from V and 5 bases from J; junction bases left unmatched: 7. CDR3 sequence reads: CASSQVSGSWNEQYF. The CDR3 DNA reads TGTGCCAGCAGCCAAGTCAGCGGGAGTTGGAACGAGCAGTACTTC.

This clonotype has more than one count but fewer than ten. CDR3 coding DNA: TGCGCCAGCAGGAGGGGACAGGGTAATTCCTACGAGCAGTACTTC. Residues: CASRRGQGNSYEQYF. The chain couples TRBV4-1 to TRBJ2-7, with TRBD1 identical over 9 bases. J lost 1 base, V lost 6 bases, and 7 bases had no gene match. The V gene's germline CDR1 is MGHRA and CDR2 YSYEKL. This CDR3 is 15 amino acids long.

The rearrangement joins TRBV12-3 or TRBV12-4 to TRBJ2-7; D may be TRBD1 or TRBD2 (6 bases each). Trimming stripped 0 bases from V and 11 bases from J, with 14 bases between. This CDR3 has 13 residues. The CDR3 DNA reads TGTGCCAGCAGTTTAGCGGGGGGCCGGCGGGAGTACTTC. Translated: CASSLAGGRREYF.

This clonotype was recorded a few times. This chain links TRBV4-1 with TRBJ2-7; 12 nucleotides align to TRBD2. Germline V gene sequence: CDR1 MGHRA, CDR2 YSYEKL. The CDR3 has 18 residues. Unmatched junction bases numbered 6, after V lost 0 bases and J lost 0 bases. The CDR3 DNA reads TGCGCCAGCAGCCAAGAACTAGCGGGGGGCCTAAGCTCCTACGAGCAGTACTTC. As protein: CASSQELAGGLSSYEQYF.

The gene calls are TRBV2 and TRBJ1-2; 9 positions agree with TRBD1. Trimming removed 4 bases from V and 6 bases from J; junction bases left unmatched: 6. Germline V gene lookup returns CDR1 SNHLY and CDR2 FYNNEI. The CDR3 length is 14 residues. CDR3 amino acids: CASSVDRGWHGYTF. Written as DNA, the CDR3 is TGTGCCAGCAGTGTAGACAGGGGGTGGCATGGCTACACCTTC. Full variable domain (remainder filled in from reference TRBV2 and TRBJ1-2): EPEVTQTPSHQVTQMGQEVILRCVPISNHLYFYWYRQILGQKVEFLVSFYNNEISEKSEIFDDQFSVERPDGSNFTLKIRSTKLEDSAMYFCASSVDRGWHGYTFGSGTRLTVV.

The chain's CDR3 is CASSYDGGRREAFF. In DNA, the CDR3 is TGTGCCAGCAGTTACGACGGTGGCAGGCGTGAAGCTTTCTTT. This chain links TRBV6-5 with TRBJ1-1; the D is unclear. The V gene's germline CDR1 is MNHEY and CDR2 SVGAGI. Between the trimmed V and J ends, which lost 2 bases and 7 bases, there was a span of 14 bases. This CDR3 has 14 residues.

The J gene is TRBJ2-7, the V gene TRBV20-1; D ambiguous. Germline V gene sequence: CDR1 DFQATT, CDR2 SNEGSKA (reference sequence). Trimming shortened V by 0 bases and J by 2 bases, and 5 bases separated the two germline ends. CDR3 length: 12 residues. The CDR3 protein is CSAREAPYEQYF. The CDR3 nucleotides read TGCAGTGCTAGAGAGGCACCCTACGAGCAGTACTTC.

The genes are TRBV20-1 and TRBJ2-7, with 9 bases that match TRBD1. The junction had 11 bases not matched to a gene; V was cut back by 0 bases and J by 5 bases. The CDR3 length is 16 residues. Germline CDR1 reads DFQATT; CDR2 reads SNEGSKA (reference sequence). CDR3 sequence reads: CSARDPRTGDYDEQYF. The CDR3 DNA is TGCAGTGCTAGAGATCCCCGGACAGGGGATTACGACGAGCAGTACTTC.

The genes are TRBV19 and TRBJ1-5; TRBD1 matches at 7 bases. The CDR3 is 18 residues long. Germline CDR1 LNHDA, CDR2 SQIVND (reference sequence). The J segment lost 3 bases and the V segment lost 1 base, leaving 12 bases of the junction unmatched. The CDR3, as DNA: TGTGCCAGTAGTATAGGGGCTCAGGGGGTTCCGGACAATCAGCCCCAGCATTTT. This translates into CASSIGAQGVPDNQPQHF.

The chain combines TRBV6-2 or TRBV6-3 with TRBJ2-1, with 16 positions matching TRBD2. The V segment lost 6 bases and the J segment 9 bases; nucleotides outside the gene matches: 14. The germline gives CDR1 MNHEY, CDR2 SVGEGT. The CDR3 is made up of 18 amino acids. The CDR3: CASSHRGLAGGQSVEQFF. CDR3 DNA: TGTGCCAGCAGCCACCGGGGACTAGCGGGGGGGCAGTCGGTTGAGCAGTTCTTC.

This clonotype was seen more than once but under ten times. The chain is built from TRBV5-1 and TRBJ1-2, with unresolved D. V was trimmed by 1 base and J by 1 base, leaving 5 bases between them. Germline assignment: CDR1 SGHRS and CDR2 YFSETQ. CDR3 length: 13 amino acids. CDR3 sequence reads: CASSLNNNYGYTF. The CDR3, as DNA: TGCGCCAGCAGCTTGAACAATAACTATGGCTACACCTTC. The variable domain in full, with the rest retrieved from reference TRBV5-1 and TRBJ1-2, is KAGVTQTPRYLIKTRGQQVTLSCSPISGHRSVSWYQQTPGQGLQFLFEYFSETQRNKGNFPGRFSGRQFSNSRSEMNVSTLELGDSALYLCASSLNNNYGYTFGSGTRLTVV.

This clonotype was counted only a few times. In DNA, the CDR3 is TGCAGCGCCGCTGTGCGAGGGTACACAACAGATACGCAGTATTTT. The encoded protein is CSAAVRGYTTDTQYF. This chain joins TRBV29-1 and TRBJ2-3; weak D call: TRBD2 (5 bases). V lost 7 bases and J lost 3, with 20 bases in between. The CDR3 runs to 15 residues. From germline, CDR1 is SQVTM and CDR2 ANQGSEA.

The sample holds a few counts of this clonotype. This sequence joins TRBV6-6 and TRBJ2-3, with 12 bases lining up with TRBD2. Germline V gene sequence: CDR1 MNHNY, CDR2 SVGAGI (reference sequence). The CDR3 consists of 17 residues. V gave up 2 bases and J gave up 3 bases; unmatched junction bases: 6. Here the CDR3 reads CASSYPPTSGRTDTQYF. In DNA, the CDR3 is TGTGCCAGCAGTTACCCCCCGACTAGCGGGAGAACAGATACGCAGTATTTT.

The chain is built from TRBV2 and TRBJ1-5, with 8 bases fitting TRBD1. This CDR3 is 15 amino acids long. Germline CDR1 and CDR2: SNHLY and FYNNEI. The V gene end was trimmed by 6 bases and the J gene end by 2 bases; junction bases not matched to a gene: 6. The chain's CDR3 is CASRTGGGGNQPQHF. DNA of the CDR3: TGTGCCAGCAGAACAGGGGGGGGTGGCAATCAGCCCCAGCATTTT.

The chain couples TRBV2 to TRBJ2-1; D gene unclear. Germline V gene sequence: CDR1 SNHLY, CDR2 FYNNEI. V lost 2 bases and J lost 4, with 9 bases in between. There are 14 residues in the CDR3. The CDR3 DNA reads as TGTGCCAGCAGTGAAAACTACAGTTACAATGAGCAGTTCTTC. Translation gives CASSENYSYNEQFF.

V and J are TRBV10-3 and TRBJ1-2; weak D call: TRBD1 (6 bases). The CDR3 extends over 14 amino acids. Trimming removed 6 bases from V and 8 bases from J, with 19 bases in between. Germline V gene data show CDR1 as ENHRY and CDR2 as SYGVKD. The CDR3 sequence: CAISAGQQGQGYTF. CDR3 in DNA: TGTGCCATCAGCGCCGGACAACAGGGCCAGGGCTACACCTTC.

The rearrangement links TRBV6-6 to TRBJ2-3, with D possibly matching TRBD2 (6 bases). V shed 10 bases and J shed 3 bases, with 11 bases lying between them. The CDR3 covers 12 residues. Germline values: CDR1 MNHNY, CDR2 SVGAGI (reference sequence). CDR3 region: CATTGATDTQYF. In DNA, the CDR3 is TGTGCCACCACGGGAGCGACAGATACGCAGTATTTT.

The CDR3 loop reads CASSQDVGYRSGELFF. CDR3 DNA: TGTGCCAGCAGCCAAGATGTAGGGTATCGGAGCGGGGAGCTGTTTTTT. This chain connects TRBV3-1 to TRBJ2-2; D unresolved. The CDR3 is 16 residues long. V was shortened by 0 bases and J by 7 bases, with 15 bases between the two germline ends. Germline V gene sequence: CDR1 LGHDT, CDR2 YNNKEL (reference sequence).

The chain couples TRBV20-1 to TRBJ1-1; 7 nucleotides align to TRBD1. Germline-derived CDR1 and CDR2 are DFQATT and SNEGSKA (reference sequence). Trimming cost V 2 bases and J 4 bases; bases outside gene matches: 7. CDR3 length: 14 amino acids. The CDR3 nucleotides read TGCAGTGCTAGACTTGGAGGGGGCGGCACTGAAGCTTTCTTT. This encodes CSARLGGGGTEAFF.

This clonotype was seen a few times. This chain joins TRBV12-3 or TRBV12-4 and TRBJ1-1; D gene unclear. V shed 5 bases and J shed 2 bases, with 12 bases lying between them. The CDR3 is 14 amino acids. This CDR3 is CASSDVGGNTEAFF. DNA for the CDR3: TGTGCCAGCAGTGATGTTGGAGGAAACACTGAAGCTTTCTTT.

This chain connects TRBV7-8 to TRBJ2-2, with D possibly TRBD2 on 5 matching bases. The CDR3 has 18 residues. V was pared by 4 bases and J by 4 bases, with 22 bases between. Germline V gives CDR1 SGHVS, CDR2 FQNEAQ. As DNA, the CDR3 is TGTGCCAGCAGCTACTTACTCGGGGTAGCCTTAAGCACCGGGGAGCTGTTTTTT. The encoded protein is CASSYLLGVALSTGELFF.

This clonotype was seen a few times. The chain carries TRBV24-1 and TRBJ2-2, with a tentative D call TRBD1 (6 bases). Trimming shortened V by 9 bases and J by 0 bases, and 7 bases separated the two germline ends. The CDR3 length is 13 residues. Germline CDR1 reads KGHDR; CDR2 reads SFDVKD. The CDR3, as DNA: TGTGCCACCGGGACACCGAACACCGGGGAGCTGTTTTTT. This sequence encodes CATGTPNTGELFF.